A single sample is the source of the 11 T cell receptor beta chains below, sequenced in a study of response to subunit inactivated influenza vaccine. TCRdb analysed the RT-PCR reads with MiXCR anew, one entry per CDR3 protein. The table lists some 480,000 distinct CDR3 sequences, approximately 11% of them singletons. This specimen was PBMCs from blood, taken about 6 weeks after vaccination. These receptors originate from a man in his fifties who received an inactivated influenza vaccine.

The CDR3 DNA sequence: TGCAGCGTTTGGGCGGGAGTTCAGACCCAGTACTTC. It is translated as CSVWAGVQTQYF. The chain joins TRBV29-1 to TRBJ2-5; 7 bases agree with TRBD2. The V and J ends lost 5 bases and 6 bases, in that order; junction bases with no gene match: 6. Germline-derived CDR1 and CDR2 are SQVTM and ANQGSEA. The CDR3 is 12 amino acids.

This chain joins TRBV25-1 and TRBJ2-5; a weak D match, TRBD1 (5 bases). Trimming cost V 8 bases and J 6 bases, with 13 bases left between them. Germline CDR1 is MGHDK and CDR2 is SYGVNS. This CDR3 spans 12 amino acids. CDR3 sequence (DNA): TGTGCCAGCGGGCCCGACAGCAAGACCCAGTACTTC. Amino acid sequence: CASGPDSKTQYF.

The V call is TRBV29-1, the J call TRBJ2-3, with 9 bases matching TRBD1. The V segment lost 4 bases and the J segment 2 bases; nucleotides outside the gene matches: 4. Germline-derived CDR1 and CDR2 are SQVTM and ANQGSEA. The CDR3 has 14 amino acids. In DNA form, the CDR3 reads TGCAGCGTTGGGACAGGGGCGGTCACAGATACGCAGTATTTT. Translation gives CSVGTGAVTDTQYF.

This chain uses TRBV12-3 or TRBV12-4 with TRBJ2-1; no firm D call. Trimming took 6 bases from V and 8 from J, leaving 11 bases between them. The CDR3 loop spans 12 amino acids. CDR3 sequence reads: CASSLQWDEQFF. CDR3 coding DNA: TGTGCCAGCAGCCTACAGTGGGATGAGCAGTTCTTC.

The V and J genes are TRBV5-1 and TRBJ2-7; D possibly corresponds to TRBD2 (6 bases). Germline loops: CDR1 SGHRS, CDR2 YFSETQ. The CDR3 is 13 residues long. V was shortened by 2 bases and J by 4 bases, with 10 bases between the two germline ends. CDR3 coding DNA: TGCGCCAGCAGCTTTTATGGGGGGTACGAGCAGTACTTC. Translated, it gives CASSFYGGYEQYF. Full variable domain (outside the CDR3, taken from reference TRBV5-1 and TRBJ2-7): KAGVTQTPRYLIKTRGQQVTLSCSPISGHRSVSWYQQTPGQGLQFLFEYFSETQRNKGNFPGRFSGRQFSNSRSEMNVSTLELGDSALYLCASSFYGGYEQYFGPGTRLTVT.

The rearrangement uses TRBV5-1 and TRBJ2-2; D is perhaps TRBD2 (5 bases). V was shortened by 0 bases and J by 2 bases, with 11 bases between the two germline ends. Germline V CDR1 and CDR2: SGHRS, YFSETQ. The CDR3 is 16 residues long. This chain's CDR3 is CASSLVVASNTGELFF. The CDR3 coding sequence is TGCGCCAGCAGCTTGGTGGTAGCGAGTAACACCGGGGAGCTGTTTTTT. The full variable domain, completed using reference TRBV5-1 and TRBJ2-2, is KAGVTQTPRYLIKTRGQQVTLSCSPISGHRSVSWYQQTPGQGLQFLFEYFSETQRNKGNFPGRFSGRQFSNSRSEMNVSTLELGDSALYLCASSLVVASNTGELFFGEGSRLTVL.

This chain uses TRBV10-1 with TRBJ1-1; D remains ambiguous. CDR3 length: 13 amino acids. The germline V gene has CDR1 WNHNN and CDR2 SYGVQD (reference sequence). Trimming removed 6 bases from V and 3 bases from J, with 11 bases in between. CDR3 coding DNA: TGCGCCAGCAGACTTAAGCCGGACACTGAAGCTTTCTTT. Its translation: CASRLKPDTEAFF.

V and J are TRBV5-8 and TRBJ2-7; TRBD1 matches 8 bases. Per the germline V gene, CDR1 is SGHTS and CDR2 is YDEGEE. The CDR3 runs 16 residues. V dropped 3 bases and J dropped 4; count of bases not matched to a gene: 12. The CDR3 DNA reads TGTGCCAGCAGCTCTAAATACCAGGGGGCAGCGTACGAGCAGTACTTC. It yields the protein CASSSKYQGAAYEQYF.

This clonotype was observed at least ten times. The rearrangement uses TRBV5-1 and TRBJ2-1; 8 bases are a match to TRBD1. The V segment lost 4 bases and the J segment 0 bases; nucleotides outside the gene matches: 9. The CDR3 has 17 amino acids. From germline, CDR1 is SGHRS and CDR2 YFSETQ. The CDR3 here is CASSKGQGMSSYNEQFF. The CDR3, as DNA: TGCGCCAGCAGCAAAGGACAGGGCATGAGCTCCTACAATGAGCAGTTCTTC.

The gene calls are TRBV3-1 and TRBJ2-2, with D possibly TRBD2 on 5 matching bases. The CDR3 has 16 residues. The germline V gene encodes CDR1 LGHDT and CDR2 YNNKEL (reference sequence). Trimming removed 4 bases from V and 3 bases from J, with 15 bases in between. DNA of the CDR3: TGTGCCAGCAGCCCATACGTTAGGGAGTACACCGGGGAGCTGTTTTTT. This codes for CASSPYVREYTGELFF.

There are many counts of this clonotype. This rearrangement joins TRBV5-1 to TRBJ2-1; TRBD2 matches 15 bases. J lost 8 bases, V lost 4 bases, and 13 bases had no gene match. CDR1 SGHRS and CDR2 YFSETQ come from the germline V gene. CDR3 length: 18 residues. CDR3 sequence (DNA): TGCGCCAGCAGCCCCCGGACTAGCGGGAGGGCCTCCCTCCATGAGCAGTTCTTC. Its translation: CASSPRTSGRASLHEQFF.